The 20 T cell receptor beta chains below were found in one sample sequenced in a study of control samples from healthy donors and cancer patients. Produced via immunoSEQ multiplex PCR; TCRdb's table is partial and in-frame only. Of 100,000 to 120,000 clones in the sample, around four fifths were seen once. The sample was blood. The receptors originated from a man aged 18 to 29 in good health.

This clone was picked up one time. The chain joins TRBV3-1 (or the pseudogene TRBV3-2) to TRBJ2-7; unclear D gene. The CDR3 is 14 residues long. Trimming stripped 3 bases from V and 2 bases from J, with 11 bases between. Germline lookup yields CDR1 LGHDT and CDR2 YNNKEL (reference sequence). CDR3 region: CASSHQPTTYEQYF. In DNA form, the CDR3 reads TGTGCCAGCAGCCACCAGCCTACAACCTACGAGCAGTACTTC.

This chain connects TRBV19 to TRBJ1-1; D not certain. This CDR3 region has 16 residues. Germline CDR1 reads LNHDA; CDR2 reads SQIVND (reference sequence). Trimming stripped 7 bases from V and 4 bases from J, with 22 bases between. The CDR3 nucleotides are TGTGCCAGTAACTCCGCAGCCGGAGGTTCGGGCACTGAAGCTTTCTTT. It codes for CASNSAAGGSGTEAFF.

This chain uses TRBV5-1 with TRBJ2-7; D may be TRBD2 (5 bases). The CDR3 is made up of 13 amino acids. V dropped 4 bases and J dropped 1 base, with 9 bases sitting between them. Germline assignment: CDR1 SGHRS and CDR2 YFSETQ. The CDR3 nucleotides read TGCGCCAGCAGCCCGACTAATTCCTACGAGCAGTACTTC. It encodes CASSPTNSYEQYF.

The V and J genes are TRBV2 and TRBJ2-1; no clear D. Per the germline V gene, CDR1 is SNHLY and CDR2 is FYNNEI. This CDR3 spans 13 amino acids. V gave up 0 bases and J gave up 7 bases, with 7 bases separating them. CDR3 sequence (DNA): TGTGCCAGCAGTGAAGCGCCCTGGAATGAGCAGTTCTTC. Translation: CASSEAPWNEQFF.

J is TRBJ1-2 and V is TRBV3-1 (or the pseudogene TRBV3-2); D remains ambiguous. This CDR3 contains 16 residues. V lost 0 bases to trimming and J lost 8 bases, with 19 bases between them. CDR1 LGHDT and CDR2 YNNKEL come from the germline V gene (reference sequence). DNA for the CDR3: TGTGCCAGCAGCCAAGATCTTCCAGGAGCCTTCAGAGGCTACACCTTC. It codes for CASSQDLPGAFRGYTF.

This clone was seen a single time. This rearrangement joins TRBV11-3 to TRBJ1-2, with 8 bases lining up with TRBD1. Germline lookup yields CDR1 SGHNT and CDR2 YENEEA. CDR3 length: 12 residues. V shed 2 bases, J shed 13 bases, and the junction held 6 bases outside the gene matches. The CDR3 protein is CASSLLGQGVTF. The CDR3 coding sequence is TGTGCCAGCAGCTTACTAGGACAGGGAGTCACCTTC.

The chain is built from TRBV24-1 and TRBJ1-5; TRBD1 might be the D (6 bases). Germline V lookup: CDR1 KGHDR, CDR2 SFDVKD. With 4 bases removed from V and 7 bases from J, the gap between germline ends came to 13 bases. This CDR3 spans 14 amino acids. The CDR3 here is CATSDPGVGQPQHF. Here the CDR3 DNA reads TGTGCCACCAGTGACCCAGGGGTAGGGCAGCCCCAGCATTTT.

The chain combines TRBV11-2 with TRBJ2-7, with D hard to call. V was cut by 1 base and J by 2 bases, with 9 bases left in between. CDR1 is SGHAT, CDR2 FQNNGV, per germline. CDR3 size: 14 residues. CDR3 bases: TGTGCCAGCAGCTTAGGACCGGGCCCCTACGAGCAGTACGTC. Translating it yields CASSLGPGPYEQYV.

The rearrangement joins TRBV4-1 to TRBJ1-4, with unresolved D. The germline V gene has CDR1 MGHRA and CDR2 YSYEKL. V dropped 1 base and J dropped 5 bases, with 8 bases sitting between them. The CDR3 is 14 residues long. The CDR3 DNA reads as TGCGCCAGCAGCCAAGTCGGAGCGAATGAAAAACTGTTTTTT. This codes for CASSQVGANEKLFF.

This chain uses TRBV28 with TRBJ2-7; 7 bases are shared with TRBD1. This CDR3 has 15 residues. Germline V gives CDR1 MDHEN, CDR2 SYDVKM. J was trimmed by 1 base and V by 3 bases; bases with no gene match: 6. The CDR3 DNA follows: TGTGCCAGCAGTTTTACGGAGGACAGGTCCTACGAGCAGTACTTC. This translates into CASSFTEDRSYEQYF.

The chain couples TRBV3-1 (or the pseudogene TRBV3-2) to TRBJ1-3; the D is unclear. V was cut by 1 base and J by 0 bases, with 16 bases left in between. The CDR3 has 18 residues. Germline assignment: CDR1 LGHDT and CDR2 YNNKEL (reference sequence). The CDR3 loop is CASSQGFRQTASGNTIYF. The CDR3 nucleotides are TGTGCCAGCAGCCAAGGATTTCGTCAGACGGCCTCTGGAAACACCATATATTTT.

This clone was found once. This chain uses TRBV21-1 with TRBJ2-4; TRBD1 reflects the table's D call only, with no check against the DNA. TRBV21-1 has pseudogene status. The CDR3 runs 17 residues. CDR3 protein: CASSKGGPPLAKNIQYF. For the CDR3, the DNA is TGTGCCAGCAGCAAAGGGGGGCCCCCCCTAGCCAAAAACATTCAGTACTTC.

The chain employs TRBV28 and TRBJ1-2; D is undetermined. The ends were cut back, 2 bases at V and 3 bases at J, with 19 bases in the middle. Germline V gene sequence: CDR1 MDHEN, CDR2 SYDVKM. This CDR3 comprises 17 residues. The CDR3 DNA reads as TGTGCCAGCAGTTTAGAAGCCCGTGTTCCGGGGTACTATGGCTACACCTTC. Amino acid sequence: CASSLEARVPGYYGYTF.

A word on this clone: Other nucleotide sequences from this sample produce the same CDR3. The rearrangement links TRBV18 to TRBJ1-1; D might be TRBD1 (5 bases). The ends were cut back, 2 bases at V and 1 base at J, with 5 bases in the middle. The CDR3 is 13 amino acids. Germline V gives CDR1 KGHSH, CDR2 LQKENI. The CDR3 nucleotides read TGTGCCAGCTCACCAGGACAGAACACTGAAGCTTTCTTT. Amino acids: CASSPGQNTEAFF.

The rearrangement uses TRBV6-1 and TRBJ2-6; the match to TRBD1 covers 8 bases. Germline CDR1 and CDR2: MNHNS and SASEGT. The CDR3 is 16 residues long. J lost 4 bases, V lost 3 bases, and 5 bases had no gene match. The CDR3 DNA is TGTGCCAGCAGTGACAGGGGGCTGGGAGGGGCCAACGTCCTGACTTTC. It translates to CASSDRGLGGANVLTF.

CDR3 bases: TGTGCCTGGAGTTCTAGCCTCTACTATGGCTACACCTTC. Amino acid sequence: CAWSSSLYYGYTF. The J gene is TRBJ1-2, the V gene TRBV30, with no clear D. This CDR3 comprises 13 residues. CDR1 is GTSNPN and CDR2 is SVGIG in the germline V gene (reference sequence). The ends were cut back, 2 bases at V and 3 bases at J, with 10 bases in the middle.

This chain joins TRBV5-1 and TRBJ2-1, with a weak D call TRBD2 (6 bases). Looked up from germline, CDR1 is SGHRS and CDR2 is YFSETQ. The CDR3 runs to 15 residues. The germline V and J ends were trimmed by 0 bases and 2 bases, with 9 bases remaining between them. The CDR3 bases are TGCGCCAGCAGCTTGGCGGGGGTAACCTACAATGAGCAGTTCTTC. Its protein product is CASSLAGVTYNEQFF.

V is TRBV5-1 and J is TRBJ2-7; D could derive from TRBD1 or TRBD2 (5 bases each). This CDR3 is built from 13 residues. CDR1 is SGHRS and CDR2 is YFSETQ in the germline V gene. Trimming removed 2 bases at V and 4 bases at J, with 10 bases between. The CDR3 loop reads CASSLPGRYEQYF. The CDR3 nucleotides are TGCGCCAGCAGCTTACCGGGACGATACGAGCAGTACTTC. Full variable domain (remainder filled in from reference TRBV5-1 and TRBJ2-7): KAGVTQTPRYLIKTRGQQVTLSCSPISGHRSVSWYQQTPGQGLQFLFEYFSETQRNKGNFPGRFSGRQFSNSRSEMNVSTLELGDSALYLCASSLPGRYEQYFGPGTRLTVT.

CDR3 in amino acids: CASSLDRAEKAFF. The DNA of the CDR3 is TGTGCCAGCAGTTTGGACAGGGCGGAAAAAGCTTTCTTT. The chain couples TRBV12-3 or TRBV12-4 to TRBJ1-1; TRBD1 matches 8 bases. The trim removed 3 bases at V and 9 bases at J, leaving 6 bases unmatched. The CDR3 sequence is 13 residues long.

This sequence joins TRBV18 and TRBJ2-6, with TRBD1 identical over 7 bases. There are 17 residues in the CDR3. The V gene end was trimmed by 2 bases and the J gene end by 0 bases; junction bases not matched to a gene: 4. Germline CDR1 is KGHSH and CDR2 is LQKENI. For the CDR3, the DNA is TGTGCCAGCTCACCAGGACAGGCCATCTCTGGGGCCAACGTCCTGACTTTC. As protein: CASSPGQAISGANVLTF.